Each of the 18 T cell receptor beta chains below was sequenced from the same sample in a study of T cells in Graves' hyperthyroidism and ophthalmopathy. RNA transcripts provided the source from which TCR beta CDR3 regions were amplified. First-round RT-PCR targeting the TCR CDR3 was performed with the HTBI primer set. TCRdb ran MiXCR on the multiplex PCR reads and lists one entry per CDR3 protein. The data contain 330,000 or so distinct CDR3 sequences, roughly a fifth of them seen just once; the ten biggest clones take up roughly 39%. The specimen was blood. These receptors all stem from a man aged 50-60 years with Graves' ophthalmopathy.

The chain couples TRBV9 to TRBJ2-7; maybe TRBD1 (6 bases). Germline V gives CDR1 SGDLS, CDR2 YYNGEE. Trimming took off 4 bases at V and 5 bases at J, with 13 bases between the two ends. This CDR3 region has 13 residues. CDR3 nucleotides: TGTGCCAGCAGCCCATACCACAGGGACGAGCAGTACTTC. This translates into CASSPYHRDEQYF.

In its sample, this clonotype was seen many times. This chain links TRBV20-1 with TRBJ1-6; D gene uncertain. In germline, CDR1 is DFQATT, CDR2 SNEGSKA (reference sequence). Between the trimmed V and J ends, which lost 4 bases and 8 bases, there was a span of 15 bases. The CDR3 is 14 amino acids. DNA of the CDR3: TGCAGTGCTACAGACGGGAGGGAGTATTCACCCCTCCACTTT. It is translated as CSATDGREYSPLHF.

This clonotype was counted many times. The CDR3 loop is CSARRLAGAYEQYF. The CDR3 nucleotides are TGCAGTGCTAGGCGCCTAGCGGGAGCCTACGAGCAGTACTTC. The chain uses TRBV20-1 and TRBJ2-7; 10 bases are shared with TRBD2. CDR1 DFQATT and CDR2 SNEGSKA come from the germline V gene (reference sequence). The CDR3 contains 14 residues. Unmatched junction bases numbered 4, after V lost 3 bases and J lost 2 bases.

This clonotype showed up just a few times. The chain is built from TRBV28 and TRBJ1-5; maybe TRBD1 (5 bases). CDR1 is MDHEN, CDR2 SYDVKM, per germline. Trimming shortened V by 5 bases and J by 0 bases, and 11 bases separated the two germline ends. The CDR3 extends over 15 amino acids. The CDR3 spells CASSKTVYSNQPQHF. CDR3 nucleotide sequence: TGTGCCAGCAGTAAGACAGTCTATAGCAATCAGCCCCAGCATTTT. Filled out from reference TRBV28 and TRBJ1-5, the complete variable domain reads DVKVTQSSRYLVKRTGEKVFLECVQDMDHENMFWYRQDPGLGLRLIYFSYDVKMKEKGDIPEGYSVSREKKERFSLILESASTNQTSMYLCASSKTVYSNQPQHFGDGTRLSIL.

The CDR3 region is CASSYSYLDRESNPNHEQYF. CDR3 DNA: TGTGCCAGCAGTTACTCGTATCTGGACAGGGAAAGTAATCCAAACCACGAGCAGTACTTC. The rearrangement uses TRBV6-2 or TRBV6-3 and TRBJ2-7; 8 nucleotides match TRBD1. Germline V lookup: CDR1 MNHEY, CDR2 SVGEGT. Trimming at V came to 0 bases and at J to 5 bases, leaving 21 bases not matched to a gene. The CDR3 loop spans 20 amino acids.

This clonotype was found many times. The chain has TRBV13 and TRBJ2-7; the D gene is possibly TRBD2 (6 bases). Germline lookup yields CDR1 PRHDT and CDR2 FYEKMQ (reference sequence). This CDR3 has 13 amino acids. The V end was cut by 5 bases, the J end by 3 bases, with 11 bases between. CDR3 residues: CASSPAGSYEQYF. The CDR3 nucleotides read TGTGCCAGCAGCCCGGCGGGGAGCTACGAGCAGTACTTC.

J is TRBJ1-5 and V is TRBV11-2, with D perhaps matching TRBD1 (5 bases). Germline loops: CDR1 SGHAT, CDR2 FQNNGV. The CDR3 is 16 amino acids. V gave up 5 bases and J gave up 1 base, with 15 bases separating them. The CDR3 region has the DNA TGTGCCAGCAGCCAACGCCGGGACGTGAGCAATCAGCCCCAGCATTTT. Translating it yields CASSQRRDVSNQPQHF.

With regard to this clonotype: With a much larger clone just one base away, this may be a read error. This chain uses TRBV12-3 or TRBV12-4 with TRBJ2-3; D is uncertain. Trimming left V 7 bases short and J 0 bases short, with 14 bases between. The CDR3 has 15 residues. CDR3 nucleotides: TGTGCCAGCAATTATGACGGGCTTAGCACAGATACGCAGTATTTT. Translated, it gives CASNYDGLSTDTQYF.

The table lists this clonotype with many counts. The chain joins TRBV4-2 to TRBJ2-1, with 10 bases identical to TRBD2. The CDR3 is 15 amino acids. The trim removed 0 bases at V and 6 bases at J, leaving 2 bases unmatched. CDR1 is LGHNA, CDR2 YNFKEQ, per germline. The CDR3 sequence: CASSQDWTSGNEQFF. CDR3 nucleotide sequence: TGTGCCAGCAGCCAAGATTGGACTAGCGGCAATGAGCAGTTCTTC.

This clonotype has ten or more counts. The chain couples TRBV20-1 to TRBJ1-1, with TRBD1 as a possible D gene (6 bases). V was cut by 3 bases and J by 8 bases, with 16 bases left in between. This CDR3 contains 13 residues. The germline V gene has CDR1 DFQATT and CDR2 SNEGSKA (reference sequence). CDR3 loop: CSASITVDREAFF. CDR3 nucleotide sequence: TGCAGTGCTAGCATTACGGTTGACAGGGAAGCTTTCTTT.

The chain combines TRBV4-1 with TRBJ1-1; a possible D gene is TRBD1 (6 bases). Trimming shortened V by 1 base and J by 6 bases, and 15 bases separated the two germline ends. The CDR3 spans 15 residues. The V gene's germline CDR1 is MGHRA and CDR2 YSYEKL. CDR3 residues: CASSQVMGAGAEAFF. CDR3 coding DNA: TGCGCCAGCAGCCAAGTAATGGGGGCTGGCGCTGAAGCTTTCTTT.

This clonotype came up many times. V and J are TRBV6-1 and TRBJ1-5, with D perhaps matching TRBD1 (5 bases). Germline loops: CDR1 MNHNS, CDR2 SASEGT. Trimming removed 2 bases at V and 3 bases at J, with 8 bases between. The CDR3 runs 14 residues. CDR3 in amino acids: CASSEWGTNQPQHF. CDR3 nucleotide sequence: TGTGCCAGCAGTGAATGGGGGACCAATCAGCCCCAGCATTTT.

Ten or more counts support this clonotype. V gene TRBV15 combines with J gene TRBJ1-5; D gene uncertain. Trimming took 0 bases from V and 3 from J, leaving 12 bases between them. The CDR3 extends over 16 amino acids. Germline V CDR1 and CDR2: LNHNV, YYDKDF (reference sequence). The CDR3: CATSRDARFSNQPQHF. CDR3 coding DNA: TGTGCCACCAGCAGAGATGCGCGTTTTTCCAATCAGCCCCAGCATTTT.

The table lists this clonotype with many counts. The gene calls are TRBV2 and TRBJ2-1; no definite D call. The CDR3 sequence is 14 residues long. CDR1 and CDR2 (germline): SNHLY, FYNNEI. Trimming cost V 6 bases and J 3 bases, with 12 bases left between them. The CDR3 nucleotides are TGTGCCAGCAGGGGCGGTCGAGACTACAATGAGCAGTTCTTC. This gives the protein CASRGGRDYNEQFF. Together with reference TRBV2 and TRBJ2-1, the CDR3 gives the full variable domain: EPEVTQTPSHQVTQMGQEVILRCVPISNHLYFYWYRQILGQKVEFLVSFYNNEISEKSEIFDDQFSVERPDGSNFTLKIRSTKLEDSAMYFCASRGGRDYNEQFFGPGTRLTVL.

Ten or more counts support this clonotype. The genes are TRBV11-3 and TRBJ2-3; D perhaps matches TRBD2 (6 bases). The CDR3 is made up of 14 amino acids. Trimming shortened V by 4 bases and J by 4 bases, and 12 bases separated the two germline ends. Germline assignment: CDR1 SGHNT and CDR2 YENEEA. The CDR3, as DNA: TGTGCCAGCAGCTCCCGGGGGAGTGCAGATACGCAGTATTTT. Its translation: CASSSRGSADTQYF.

This clonotype was seen at least ten times. The rearrangement uses TRBV15 and TRBJ2-7; D not certain. Germline assignment: CDR1 LNHNV and CDR2 YYDKDF (reference sequence). The CDR3 is made up of 15 amino acids. V was clipped by 3 bases and J by 5 bases, with 17 bases between them. For the CDR3, the DNA is TGTGCCACCAGCAGGAGAGTAGTCGGGCTCAACGAGCAGTACTTC. Encoded protein: CATSRRVVGLNEQYF.

In its sample, this clonotype was seen a few times. The chain's CDR3 is CSVEDLGAPYGYTF. DNA for the CDR3: TGCAGCGTTGAAGATCTAGGGGCTCCCTATGGCTACACCTTC. The rearrangement uses TRBV29-1 and TRBJ1-2; possibly TRBD1 for D (5 bases). Trimming took off 0 bases at V and 4 bases at J, with 12 bases between the two ends. Germline-derived CDR1 and CDR2 are SQVTM and ANQGSEA. This CDR3 has 14 amino acids.

This clonotype was recorded many times. The V gene is TRBV7-3, the J gene TRBJ2-5, with TRBD1 matching over 10 bases. Germline V gene data show CDR1 as SGHTA and CDR2 as FQGTGA. V was pared by 4 bases and J by 4 bases, with 15 bases of the junction left unmatched. The CDR3 loop spans 18 amino acids. CDR3 bases: TGTGCCAGCAGCTATATCCAGGTCGACAGGGGGCTTAGAGAGACCCAGTACTTC. This translates into CASSYIQVDRGLRETQYF.